Detailed here is one T cell receptor beta chain. The antigen remains unidentified. The junction does not match germline at one end; this may be a read error. Per the germline V gene, CDR1 is KGHSH and CDR2 is LQKENI. This CDR3 has 14 residues. Alongside a J-beta primer mix, a sample-barcoded 5' primer served in a second PCR lasting roughly 6 to 12 cycles. MiXCR was run by TCRdb on the 5' RACE reads, yielding one entry per CDR3 protein. The sample has about 1.7 million distinct CDR3 sequences; 28% are singletons. The data were taken from a study of blood T cells in healthy people across ages. The study, taken as a whole, reports: Naive T cell percentage by flow cytometry tracked strongly with beta diversity.

The source is a woman in her twenties or thirties in good health. The chain uses TRBV18 and TRBJ1-6; no firm D call. Sequenced input: blood. CDR3 in amino acids: CASSQKFDNAPLHF. CDR3 in DNA: TGTGCCAGCTCACAGAAGTTCGATAATGCACCCCTCCACTTT.